This TCR beta chain derives from a study of shared clonotypes between healthy human individuals. The study, taken as a whole, reports: The sharing of 5% to 6.5% of naive CD4 clonotypes was seen across a handful of donors. Sampling was confined to blood; repertoires within tissues likely differ. Estimated richness values were generally larger in naive subsets than in memory subsets.

The CDR3 runs 14 residues. The ends were cut back, 4 bases at V and 2 bases at J, with 12 bases in the middle. CDR1 and CDR2 from the germline V gene are SNHLY and FYNNEI. Some clones are missing from TCRdb's copy, which holds only in-frame ones; the method was immunoSEQ multiplex PCR. The sample carries about 960,000 clones, about 80% recorded once. In this sample, this clone turned up a few times. The antigen is undetermined. Specimen: memory CD4+ T cells sorted from blood. Subset here: CD45RA-negative fraction. This sequence joins TRBV2 and TRBJ2-7, with D maybe TRBD2 (6 bases). This TCR was recovered from a man aged 18 to 29 in good health. As DNA, the CDR3 is TGTGCCAGCAGTGTCCAGGGAGGTCCCTACGAGCAGTACTTC. This encodes CASSVQGGPYEQYF.